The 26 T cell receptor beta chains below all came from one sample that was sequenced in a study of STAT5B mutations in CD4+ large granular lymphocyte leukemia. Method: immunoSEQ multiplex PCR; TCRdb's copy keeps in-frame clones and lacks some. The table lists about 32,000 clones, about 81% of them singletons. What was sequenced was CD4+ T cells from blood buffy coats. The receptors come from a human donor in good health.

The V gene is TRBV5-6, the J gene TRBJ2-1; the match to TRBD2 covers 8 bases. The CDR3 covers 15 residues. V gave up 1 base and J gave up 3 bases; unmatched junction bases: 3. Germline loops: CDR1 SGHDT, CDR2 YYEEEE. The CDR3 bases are TGTGCCAGCAGCTTGAGCGGGGGCCACTACAATGAGCAGTTCTTC. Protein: CASSLSGGHYNEQFF.

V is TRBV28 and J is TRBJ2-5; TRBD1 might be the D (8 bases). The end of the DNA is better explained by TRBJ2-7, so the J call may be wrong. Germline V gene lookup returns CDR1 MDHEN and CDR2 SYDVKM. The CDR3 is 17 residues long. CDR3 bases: TGTGCCAGCAGTTTAAGGGGAGGGACAGGACTCTCCTACGAGCAGTACTTC. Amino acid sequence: CASSLRGGTGLSYEQYF.

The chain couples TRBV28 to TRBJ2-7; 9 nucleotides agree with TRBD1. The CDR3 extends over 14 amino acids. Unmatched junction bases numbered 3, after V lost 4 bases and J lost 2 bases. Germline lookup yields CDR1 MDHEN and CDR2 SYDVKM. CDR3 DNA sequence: TGTGCCAGCAGTTCGGACAGGGGAGCCTACGAGCAGTACTTC. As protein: CASSSDRGAYEQYF.

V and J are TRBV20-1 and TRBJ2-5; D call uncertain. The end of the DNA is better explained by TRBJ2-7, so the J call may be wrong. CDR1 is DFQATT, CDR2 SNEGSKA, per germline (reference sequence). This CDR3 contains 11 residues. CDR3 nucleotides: TGCAGTGCAACCAGCTCCTACGAGCAGTACTTC. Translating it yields CSATSSYEQYF.

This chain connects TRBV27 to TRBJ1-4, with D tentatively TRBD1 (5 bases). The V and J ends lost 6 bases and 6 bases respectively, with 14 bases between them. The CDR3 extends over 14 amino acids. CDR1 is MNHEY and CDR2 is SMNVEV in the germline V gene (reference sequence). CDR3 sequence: CASRPGLGDEKLFF. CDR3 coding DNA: TGTGCCAGCAGACCAGGGCTGGGAGATGAAAAACTGTTTTTT.

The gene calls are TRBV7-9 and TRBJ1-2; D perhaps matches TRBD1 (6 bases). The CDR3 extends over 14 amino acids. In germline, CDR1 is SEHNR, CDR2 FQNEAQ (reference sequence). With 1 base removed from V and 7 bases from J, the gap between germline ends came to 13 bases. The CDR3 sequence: CASSLEQGLVGYTF. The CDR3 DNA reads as TGTGCCAGCAGCTTAGAACAGGGATTAGTTGGCTACACCTTC. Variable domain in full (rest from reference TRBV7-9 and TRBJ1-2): DTGVSQNPRHKITKRGQNVTFRCDPISEHNRLYWYRQTLGQGPEFLTYFQNEAQLEKSRLLSDRFSAERPKGSFSTLEIQRTEQGDSAMYLCASSLEQGLVGYTFGSGTRLTVV.

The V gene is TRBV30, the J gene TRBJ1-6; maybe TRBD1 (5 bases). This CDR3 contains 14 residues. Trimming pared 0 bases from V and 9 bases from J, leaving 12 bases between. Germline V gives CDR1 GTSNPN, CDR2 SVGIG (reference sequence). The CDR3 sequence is CAWSVTGERSPLHF. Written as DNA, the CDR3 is TGTGCCTGGAGTGTAACGGGGGAGCGTTCACCCCTCCACTTT.

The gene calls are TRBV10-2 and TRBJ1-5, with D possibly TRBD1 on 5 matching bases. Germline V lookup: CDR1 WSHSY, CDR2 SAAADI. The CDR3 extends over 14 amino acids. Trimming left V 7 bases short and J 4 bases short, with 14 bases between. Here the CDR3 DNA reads TGCGCCAGCACCCCTACGGCAGGGAATCAGCCCCAGCATTTT. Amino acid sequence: CASTPTAGNQPQHF.

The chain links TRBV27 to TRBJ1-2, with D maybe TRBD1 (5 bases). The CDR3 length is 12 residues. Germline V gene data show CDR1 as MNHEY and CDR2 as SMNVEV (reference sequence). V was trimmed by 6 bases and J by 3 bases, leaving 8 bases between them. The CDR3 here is CASRRGDYGYTF. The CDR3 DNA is TGTGCCAGCAGGAGGGGTGACTATGGCTACACCTTC.

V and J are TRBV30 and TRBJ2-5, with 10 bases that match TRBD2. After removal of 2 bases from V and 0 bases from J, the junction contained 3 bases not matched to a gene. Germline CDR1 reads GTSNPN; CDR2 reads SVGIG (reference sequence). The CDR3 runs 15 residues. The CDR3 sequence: CAWSPLAGDQETQYF. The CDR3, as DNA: TGTGCCTGGAGTCCCCTAGCGGGAGACCAAGAGACCCAGTACTTC.

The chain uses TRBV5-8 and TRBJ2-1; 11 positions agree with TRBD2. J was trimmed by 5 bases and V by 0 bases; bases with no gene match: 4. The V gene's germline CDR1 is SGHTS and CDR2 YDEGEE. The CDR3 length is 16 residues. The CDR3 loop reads CASSLGLAGRDNEQFF. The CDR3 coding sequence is TGTGCCAGCAGCTTGGGACTAGCGGGAAGGGACAATGAGCAGTTCTTC.

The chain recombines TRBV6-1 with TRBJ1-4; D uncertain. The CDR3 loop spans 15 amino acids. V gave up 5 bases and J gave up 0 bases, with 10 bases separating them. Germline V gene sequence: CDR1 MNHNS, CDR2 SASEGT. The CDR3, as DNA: TGTGCCAGCAGTCCGAGACCTGCAACTAATGAAAAACTGTTTTTT. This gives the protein CASSPRPATNEKLFF.

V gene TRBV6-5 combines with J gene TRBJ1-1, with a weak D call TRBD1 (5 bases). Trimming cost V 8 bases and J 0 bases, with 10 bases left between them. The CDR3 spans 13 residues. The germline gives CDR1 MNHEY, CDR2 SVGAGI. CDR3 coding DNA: TGTGCCAGCCGGCCCAGGGTGAACACTGAAGCTTTCTTT. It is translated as CASRPRVNTEAFF.

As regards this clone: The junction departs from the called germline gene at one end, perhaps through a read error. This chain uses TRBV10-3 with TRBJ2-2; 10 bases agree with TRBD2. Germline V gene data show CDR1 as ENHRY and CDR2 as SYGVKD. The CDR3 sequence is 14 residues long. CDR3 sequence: CGQTSGIYTGELFF. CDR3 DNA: TGCGGGCAAACTAGCGGGATCTACACCGGGGAGCTGTTTTTT.

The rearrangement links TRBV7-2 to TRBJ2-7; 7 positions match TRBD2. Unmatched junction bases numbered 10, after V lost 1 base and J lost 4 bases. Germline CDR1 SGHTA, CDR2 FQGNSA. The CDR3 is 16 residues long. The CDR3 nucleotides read TGTGCCAGCAGCTTAGGGGCTGCGGGAGAGGTATACGAGCAGTACTTC. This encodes CASSLGAAGEVYEQYF.

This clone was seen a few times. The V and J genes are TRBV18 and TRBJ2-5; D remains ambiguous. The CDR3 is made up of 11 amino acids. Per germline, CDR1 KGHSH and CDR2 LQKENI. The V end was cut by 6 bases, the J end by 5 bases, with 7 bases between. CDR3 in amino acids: CASSGSETQYF. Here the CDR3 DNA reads TGTGCCAGCTCCGGGTCCGAGACCCAGTACTTC.

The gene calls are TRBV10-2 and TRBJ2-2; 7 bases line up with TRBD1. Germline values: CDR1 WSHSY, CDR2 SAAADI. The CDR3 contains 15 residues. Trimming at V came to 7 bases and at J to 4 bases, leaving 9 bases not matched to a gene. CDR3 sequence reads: CASKPDRIGTGELFF. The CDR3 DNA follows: TGCGCCAGCAAGCCGGACAGGATCGGCACCGGGGAGCTGTTTTTT.

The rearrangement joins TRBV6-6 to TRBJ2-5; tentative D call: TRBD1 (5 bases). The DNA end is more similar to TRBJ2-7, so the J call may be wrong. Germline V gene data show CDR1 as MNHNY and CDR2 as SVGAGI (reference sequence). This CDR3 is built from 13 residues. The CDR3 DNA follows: TGTGCCAGCAGCATGAGTCAGGGCAACGAGCAGTACTTC. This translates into CASSMSQGNEQYF.

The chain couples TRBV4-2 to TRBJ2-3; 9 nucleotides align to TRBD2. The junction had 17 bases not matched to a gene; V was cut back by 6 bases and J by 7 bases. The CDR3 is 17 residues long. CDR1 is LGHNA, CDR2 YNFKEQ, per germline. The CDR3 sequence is CASSPPIGRGGEYTQYF. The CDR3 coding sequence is TGTGCCAGCAGTCCTCCGATCGGGCGGGGGGGCGAATATACGCAGTATTTT.

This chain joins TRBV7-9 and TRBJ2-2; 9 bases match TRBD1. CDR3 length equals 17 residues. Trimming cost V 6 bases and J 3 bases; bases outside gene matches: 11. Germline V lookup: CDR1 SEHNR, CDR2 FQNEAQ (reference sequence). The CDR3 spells CASSPRGTGPDTGELFF. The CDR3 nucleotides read TGTGCCAGCAGTCCTCGGGGGACAGGGCCCGACACCGGGGAGCTGTTTTTT.

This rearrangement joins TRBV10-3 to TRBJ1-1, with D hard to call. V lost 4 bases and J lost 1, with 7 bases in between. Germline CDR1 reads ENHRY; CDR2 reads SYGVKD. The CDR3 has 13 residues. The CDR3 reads CAISAPGNTEAFF. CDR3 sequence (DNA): TGTGCCATCAGTGCGCCAGGGAACACTGAAGCTTTCTTT.

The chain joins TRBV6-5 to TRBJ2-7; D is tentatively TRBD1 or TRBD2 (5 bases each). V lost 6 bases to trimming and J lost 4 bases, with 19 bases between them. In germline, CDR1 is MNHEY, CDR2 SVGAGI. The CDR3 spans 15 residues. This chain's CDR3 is CASSTGAKTPYEQYF. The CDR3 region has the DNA TGTGCCAGCAGCACCGGGGCTAAGACTCCTTACGAGCAGTACTTC.

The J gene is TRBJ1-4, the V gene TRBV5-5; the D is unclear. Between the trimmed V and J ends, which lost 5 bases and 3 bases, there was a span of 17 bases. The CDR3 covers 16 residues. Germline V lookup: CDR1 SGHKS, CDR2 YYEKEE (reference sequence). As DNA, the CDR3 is TGTGCCAGCAGTTTACCCCGGGGTAGGGCTAATGAAAAACTGTTTTTT. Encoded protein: CASSLPRGRANEKLFF.

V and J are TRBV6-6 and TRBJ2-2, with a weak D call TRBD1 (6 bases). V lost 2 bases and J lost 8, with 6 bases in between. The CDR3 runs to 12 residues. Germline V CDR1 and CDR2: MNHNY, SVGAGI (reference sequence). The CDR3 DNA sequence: TGTGCCAGCAGTTACGGACAGGGGGAGCTGTTTTTT. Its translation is CASSYGQGELFF.

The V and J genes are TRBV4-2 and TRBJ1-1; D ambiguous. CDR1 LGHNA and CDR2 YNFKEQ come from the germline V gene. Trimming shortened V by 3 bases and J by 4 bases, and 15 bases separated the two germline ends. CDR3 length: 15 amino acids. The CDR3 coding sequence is TGTGCCAGCAGCCAGGATCATGAGTGGGCCACTGAAGCTTTCTTT. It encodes CASSQDHEWATEAFF.

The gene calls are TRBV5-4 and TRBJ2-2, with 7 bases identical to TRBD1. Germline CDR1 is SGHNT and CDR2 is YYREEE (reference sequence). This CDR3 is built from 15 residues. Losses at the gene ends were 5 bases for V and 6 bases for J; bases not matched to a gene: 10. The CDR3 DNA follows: TGTGCCAGCAGTCCCGGACAGGCGAGGCCCGGGGAGCTGTTTTTT. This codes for CASSPGQARPGELFF.